This TCR beta chain was recorded in a study of blood T cell repertoires in COVID-19. Study-wide context: Donors in the United States, Italy and Spain gave samples during acute or convalescent COVID-19.

Assignment of participants to cohorts was predicated upon participant-reported clinical history. Up to 2 weeks before entering the study, exposed participants had met a COVID-19 case. Trimming removed 5 bases from V and 1 base from J; junction bases left unmatched: 8. The CDR3 is 16 amino acids. Germline V gives CDR1 LNHDA, CDR2 SQIVND (reference sequence). In the original analysis: Amplification with reference gene primers provided the estimates of nucleated cell counts. Sequencing used immunoSEQ multiplex PCR; TCRdb keeps in-frame clones, though not all of them. That table supplies the V and J calls and clone size; D and trimming were determined from the DNA. The profile shows roughly 200,000 clones, about four fifths of them singletons.

Sequenced input: PBMCs or T cells enriched from blood (not recorded which). This clonotype was sampled from a young woman who had been exposed to COVID-19. This chain connects TRBV19 to TRBJ1-5; 7 positions match TRBD1. CDR3 amino acids: CASSEGTVRSNQPQHF. CDR3 DNA sequence: TGTGCCAGTAGTGAGGGGACAGTTCGGAGCAATCAGCCCCAGCATTTT. The whole variable domain, filled in from reference TRBV19 and TRBJ1-5, reads DGGITQSPKYLFRKEGQNVTLSCEQNLNHDAMYWYRQDPGQGLRLIYYSQIVNDFQKGDIAEGYSVSREKKESFPLTVTSAQKNPTAFYLCASSEGTVRSNQPQHFGDGTRLSIL.